The 28 T cell receptor beta chains presented below share a single source sample, sequenced in a study of blood T cell repertoires in COVID-19. Assay: immunoSEQ multiplex PCR; the TCRdb copy retains only in-frame clones and omits some. Among around 300,000 clones listed, 75% to 90% were seen once. The sequenced sample was peripheral blood. These receptors all stem from a woman in her 30s with active or convalescent COVID-19.

This clone was found once. The chain recombines TRBV10-3 with TRBJ2-7; 9 bases align to TRBD1. CDR1 and CDR2 (germline): ENHRY, SYGVKD. This CDR3 is built from 15 residues. V shed 4 bases, J shed 4 bases, and the junction held 8 bases outside the gene matches. The CDR3 here is CAISAPLTGGYEQYF. The CDR3 DNA reads as TGTGCCATCAGTGCCCCCCTGACAGGGGGGTACGAGCAGTACTTC.

The chain couples TRBV6-2 or TRBV6-3 to TRBJ1-6; the D gene is possibly TRBD1 (5 bases). The CDR3 length is 18 residues. The V gene lost 0 bases and the J gene lost 0 bases, with 12 bases spanning the gap. Germline CDR1 MNHEY, CDR2 SVGEGT. This CDR3 is CASSYSGRVSSYNSPLHF. For the CDR3, the DNA is TGTGCCAGCAGTTACTCGGGCAGGGTGAGCTCCTATAATTCACCCCTCCACTTT.

This chain connects TRBV7-9 to TRBJ2-1, with a weak D call TRBD2 (6 bases). The CDR3 loop spans 14 amino acids. V was shortened by 5 bases and J by 8 bases, with 16 bases between the two germline ends. Germline V CDR1 and CDR2: SEHNR, FQNEAQ (reference sequence). The CDR3 here is CASSRTSSGDEQFF. CDR3 nucleotides: TGTGCCAGCAGCCGCACTAGCTCGGGGGATGAGCAGTTCTTC. The whole variable domain, filled in from reference TRBV7-9 and TRBJ2-1, reads DTGVSQNPRHKITKRGQNVTFRCDPISEHNRLYWYRQTLGQGPEFLTYFQNEAQLEKSRLLSDRFSAERPKGSFSTLEIQRTEQGDSAMYLCASSRTSSGDEQFFGPGTRLTVL.

J is TRBJ2-2 and V is TRBV5-1, with D unresolved. The CDR3 totals 13 residues. Trimming took 4 bases from V and 6 from J, leaving 10 bases between them. Germline loops: CDR1 SGHRS, CDR2 YFSETQ. The CDR3 protein is CASSLSMAGELFF. The CDR3 DNA follows: TGCGCCAGCAGCCTGTCTATGGCCGGGGAGCTGTTTTTT.

CDR3 residues: CASLSGNTIYF. As DNA, the CDR3 is TGTGCCAGTTTGTCGGGAAACACCATATATTTT. The chain recombines TRBV12-3 or TRBV12-4 with TRBJ1-3; D unresolved. V gave up 9 bases and J gave up 4 bases, with 7 bases separating them. The CDR3 runs to 11 residues.

The chain joins TRBV2 to TRBJ1-5; 11 nucleotides line up with TRBD1. Germline V CDR1 and CDR2: SNHLY, FYNNEI. The length of the CDR3 is 15 residues. Trimming at V came to 1 base and at J to 6 bases, leaving 2 bases not matched to a gene. The CDR3 is CASSEGGTGGQPQHF. DNA of the CDR3: TGTGCCAGCAGTGAAGGGGGGACAGGGGGTCAGCCCCAGCATTTT.

This chain links TRBV11-2 with TRBJ1-5; D is uncertain. The V gene's germline CDR1 is SGHAT and CDR2 FQNNGV. The V and J ends lost 5 bases and 0 bases respectively, with 11 bases between them. CDR3 length equals 15 residues. Here the CDR3 reads CASSPGEYSNQPQHF. The CDR3 DNA follows: TGTGCCAGCAGCCCTGGAGAATATAGCAATCAGCCCCAGCATTTT.

The CDR3 reads CATSDTRQTGELFF. CDR3 nucleotide sequence: TGTGCCACCAGTGACACCCGACAGACCGGGGAGCTGTTTTTT. The chain combines TRBV24-1 with TRBJ2-2; possible D gene TRBD1, 5 bases. CDR1 and CDR2 from the germline V gene are KGHDR and SFDVKD. Trimming removed 4 bases from V and 5 bases from J, with 10 bases in between. This CDR3 region has 14 residues.

The rearrangement links TRBV10-3 to TRBJ1-6; 9 nucleotides line up with TRBD1. CDR1 and CDR2 (germline): ENHRY, SYGVKD. The CDR3 consists of 17 residues. V trimming: 2 bases; J trimming: 8 bases; junction bases outside the gene matches: 10. The CDR3 nucleotides are TGTGCCATCAGTGAGACGAACAGGGGGCCGATGGATTCACCCCTCCACTTT. This codes for CAISETNRGPMDSPLHF.

CDR3 DNA sequence: TGTGCCAGCAGCTTCCCTAGCGGGGGGGCGAACTTCTTC. Protein: CASSFPSGGANFF. The chain joins TRBV5-6 to TRBJ2-1, with 12 bases matching TRBD2. With 2 bases clipped from V and 16 bases from J, the junction kept 7 bases outside the gene matches. The CDR3 is 13 amino acids. CDR1 and CDR2 from the germline V gene are SGHDT and YYEEEE.

The rearrangement joins TRBV19 to TRBJ1-6, with D tentatively TRBD1 (6 bases). Germline CDR1 is LNHDA and CDR2 is SQIVND (reference sequence). This CDR3 region has 14 residues. Trimming took 3 bases from V and 6 from J, leaving 9 bases between them. CDR3 protein: CASSIARGNSPLHF. CDR3 sequence (DNA): TGTGCCAGTAGTATTGCCAGGGGTAATTCACCCCTCCACTTT.

This clone was recorded a few times. The chain couples TRBV9 to TRBJ1-4; a weak D match, TRBD1 (5 bases). The V and J ends lost 7 bases and 4 bases respectively, with 14 bases between them. Germline-derived CDR1 and CDR2 are SGDLS and YYNGEE. The CDR3 runs to 14 residues. The CDR3 is CASSRRGGNEKLFF. CDR3 nucleotides: TGTGCCAGCTCCCGTCGGGGGGGTAATGAAAAACTGTTTTTT. The whole variable domain, filled in from reference TRBV9 and TRBJ1-4, reads DSGVTQTPKHLITATGQRVTLRCSPRSGDLSVYWYQQSLDQGLQFLIQYYNGEERAKGNILERFSAQQFPDLHSELNLSSLELGDSALYFCASSRRGGNEKLFFGSGTQLSVL.

The chain links TRBV18 to TRBJ1-2; D call uncertain. Trimming shortened V by 4 bases and J by 6 bases, and 9 bases separated the two germline ends. The CDR3 is 12 residues long. The germline CDR1 and CDR2 sequences are KGHSH and LQKENI. CDR3 region: CASSRDQDGYTF. CDR3 in DNA: TGTGCCAGCTCACGAGACCAGGATGGCTACACCTTC.

The table lists this clone with a count of one. J is TRBJ1-1 and V is TRBV9; 9 bases are a match to TRBD1. CDR1 is SGDLS, CDR2 YYNGEE, per germline. The CDR3 is made up of 17 amino acids. Unmatched junction bases numbered 11, after V lost 0 bases and J lost 5 bases. CDR3 in DNA: TGTGCCAGCAGCGTAGATAGTGTGGACAGGGGAGCGACTGAAGCTTTCTTT. Its protein is CASSVDSVDRGATEAFF.

The V and J genes are TRBV5-4 and TRBJ1-2; 10 bases agree with TRBD1. This CDR3 comprises 15 residues. Germline loops: CDR1 SGHNT, CDR2 YYREEE (reference sequence). J lost 6 bases, V lost 4 bases, and 9 bases had no gene match. The CDR3: CASSTGQGYPDGYTF. For the CDR3, the DNA is TGTGCCAGCAGCACGGGACAGGGGTACCCTGATGGCTACACCTTC.

The genes are TRBV14 and TRBJ1-4, with TRBD1 identical over 10 bases. V was clipped by 2 bases and J by 7 bases; unmatched bases: 4. The germline V gene encodes CDR1 SGHDN and CDR2 FVKESK. The CDR3 runs 15 residues. The CDR3 here is CASSQRTGGTEKLFF. CDR3 coding DNA: TGTGCCAGCAGCCAACGGACAGGGGGAACTGAAAAACTGTTTTTT. The whole variable domain, filled in from reference TRBV14 and TRBJ1-4, reads EAGVTQFPSHSVIEKGQTVTLRCDPISGHDNLYWYRRVMGKEIKFLLHFVKESKQDESGMPNNRFLAERTGGTYSTLKVQPAELEDSGVYFCASSQRTGGTEKLFFGSGTQLSVL.

The J gene is TRBJ1-6, the V gene TRBV7-8; D gene uncertain. V lost 5 bases to trimming and J lost 9 bases, with 17 bases between them. This CDR3 has 15 residues. Germline loops: CDR1 SGHVS, CDR2 FQNEAQ. CDR3 region: CASSPLDAGGSPLHF. In nucleotides, the CDR3 is TGTGCCAGCAGCCCCTTGGATGCCGGCGGTTCACCCCTCCACTTT.

The J gene is TRBJ2-3, the V gene TRBV18; D possibly corresponds to TRBD2 (5 bases). CDR1 and CDR2 from the germline V gene are KGHSH and LQKENI. The CDR3 sequence is 14 residues long. V was cut by 3 bases and J by 7 bases, with 14 bases left in between. CDR3 sequence: CASSPRRGWNTQYF. As DNA, the CDR3 is TGTGCCAGCTCACCCCGACGGGGTTGGAATACGCAGTATTTT. Supplemented by reference TRBV18 and TRBJ2-3, the full variable domain reads NAGVMQNPRHLVRRRGQEARLRCSPMKGHSHVYWYRQLPEEGLKFMVYLQKENIIDESGMPKERFSAEFPKEGPSILRIQQVVRGDSAAYFCASSPRRGWNTQYFGPGTRLTVL.

This clone was counted between two and nine times. This rearrangement joins TRBV29-1 to TRBJ2-1; 10 positions match TRBD2. Germline values: CDR1 SQVTM, CDR2 ANQGSEA. The CDR3 has 15 residues. The J segment lost 4 bases and the V segment lost 6 bases, leaving 9 bases of the junction unmatched. CDR3 DNA sequence: TGCAGCGTAGACTCTGAGCGGGGGGGGTACAATGAGCAGTTCTTC. This translates into CSVDSERGGYNEQFF.

The chain combines TRBV24-1 with TRBJ1-1; 9 positions match TRBD1. V trimming: 7 bases; J trimming: 7 bases; junction bases outside the gene matches: 0. Germline loops: CDR1 KGHDR, CDR2 SFDVKD. The CDR3 loop spans 11 amino acids. The CDR3 region is CATRDRGEAFF. The CDR3 coding sequence is TGTGCCACCAGGGACAGGGGTGAAGCTTTCTTT.

This clone was seen more than once but under ten times. The rearrangement joins TRBV6-5 to TRBJ1-3; tentative D call: TRBD1 (5 bases). This CDR3 contains 14 residues. Germline assignment: CDR1 MNHEY and CDR2 SVGAGI. V lost 5 bases to trimming and J lost 0 bases, with 8 bases between them. This chain's CDR3 is CASSKGISGNTIYF. The CDR3 nucleotides read TGTGCCAGCAGTAAGGGGATCTCTGGAAACACCATATATTTT.

This chain links TRBV5-1 with TRBJ2-2, with TRBD1 as a possible D gene (5 bases). The germline V gene has CDR1 SGHRS and CDR2 YFSETQ. Trimming removed 2 bases from V and 3 bases from J, with 11 bases in between. The CDR3 covers 15 residues. CDR3 amino acids: CASSFRQGYTGELFF. DNA of the CDR3: TGCGCCAGCAGCTTCCGGCAGGGATACACCGGGGAGCTGTTTTTT.

This clone was detected only once. The same CDR3 also results from other DNA sequences found in this sample. The V call is TRBV12-3 or TRBV12-4, the J call TRBJ1-2; D is unresolved. The CDR3 consists of 13 residues. V shed 2 bases and J shed 2 bases, with 6 bases lying between them. In DNA form, the CDR3 reads TGTGCCAGCAGTTTACTACAGAACTATGGCTACACCTTC. Its protein product is CASSLLQNYGYTF.

The V gene is TRBV28, the J gene TRBJ2-5, with 9 nucleotides matching TRBD2. Germline CDR1 and CDR2: MDHEN and SYDVKM. Losses at the gene ends were 10 bases for V and 1 base for J; bases not matched to a gene: 16. This CDR3 is built from 17 residues. The CDR3 spells CATSPAGGKGIQETQYF. In DNA, the CDR3 is TGTGCCACTTCTCCAGCGGGGGGTAAAGGGATCCAAGAGACCCAGTACTTC. The whole variable domain, filled in from reference TRBV28 and TRBJ2-5, reads DVKVTQSSRYLVKRTGEKVFLECVQDMDHENMFWYRQDPGLGLRLIYFSYDVKMKEKGDIPEGYSVSREKKERFSLILESASTNQTSMYLCATSPAGGKGIQETQYFGPGTRLLVL.

The gene calls are TRBV5-1 and TRBJ1-2; TRBD1 agrees at 7 bases. The J segment lost 6 bases and the V segment lost 4 bases, leaving 3 bases of the junction unmatched. The germline V gene has CDR1 SGHRS and CDR2 YFSETQ. This CDR3 has 12 amino acids. The CDR3 reads CASSQQGHGYTF. CDR3 in DNA: TGCGCCAGCAGCCAACAGGGGCATGGCTACACCTTC.

The chain combines TRBV19 with TRBJ2-7; 8 bases are shared with TRBD2. The CDR3 loop spans 16 amino acids. V lost 3 bases to trimming and J lost 3 bases; unmatched junction nucleotides: 10. Germline V gives CDR1 LNHDA, CDR2 SQIVND (reference sequence). CDR3 in amino acids: CASSIQWRGAFYEQYF. The DNA for the CDR3 is TGTGCCAGTAGTATTCAGTGGCGGGGGGCCTTCTACGAGCAGTACTTC. The full variable domain, rest sourced from reference TRBV19 and TRBJ2-7, is DGGITQSPKYLFRKEGQNVTLSCEQNLNHDAMYWYRQDPGQGLRLIYYSQIVNDFQKGDIAEGYSVSREKKESFPLTVTSAQKNPTAFYLCASSIQWRGAFYEQYFGPGTRLTVT.

The CDR3 loop is CASSQKRGMNTEAFF. The CDR3 DNA is TGTGCCAGCAGCCAGAAACGGGGGATGAACACTGAAGCTTTCTTT. The chain employs TRBV4-2 and TRBJ1-1; D is perhaps TRBD1 (5 bases). V was trimmed by 3 bases and J by 0 bases, leaving 11 bases between them. CDR3 length: 15 amino acids. Germline V lookup: CDR1 LGHNA, CDR2 YNFKEQ.

This chain connects TRBV5-1 to TRBJ2-7, with a weak D call TRBD2 (7 bases). Trimming left V 4 bases short and J 3 bases short, with 17 bases between. The germline V gene has CDR1 SGHRS and CDR2 YFSETQ. CDR3 size: 15 residues. CDR3 residues: CASSPTGGSGYEQYF. In nucleotides, the CDR3 is TGCGCCAGCAGCCCAACGGGGGGCTCTGGCTACGAGCAGTACTTC.